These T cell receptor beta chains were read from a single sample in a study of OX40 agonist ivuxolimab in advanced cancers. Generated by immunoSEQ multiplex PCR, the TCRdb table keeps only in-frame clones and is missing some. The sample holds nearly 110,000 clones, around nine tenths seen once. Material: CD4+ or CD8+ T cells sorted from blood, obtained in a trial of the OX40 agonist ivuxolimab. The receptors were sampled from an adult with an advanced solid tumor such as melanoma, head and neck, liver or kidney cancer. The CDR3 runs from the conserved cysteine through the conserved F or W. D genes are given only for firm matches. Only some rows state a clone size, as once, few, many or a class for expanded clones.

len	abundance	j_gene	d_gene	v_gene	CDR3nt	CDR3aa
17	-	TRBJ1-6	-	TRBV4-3	TGCGCCAGCAGCCAAGTGGGGTTATGGCAGGGAACTTCACCCCTCCACTTT	CASSQVGLWQGTSPLHF
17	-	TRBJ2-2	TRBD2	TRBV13	TGTGCCAGCAGCTTAGCTGGGCTAGCGGGGAATACCGGGGAGCTGTTTTTT	CASSLAGLAGNTGELFF
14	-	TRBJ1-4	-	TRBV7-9	TGTGCCAGCAGCTTATTTCCTACGAAGGAAAAACTGTTTTTT	CASSLFPTKEKLFF
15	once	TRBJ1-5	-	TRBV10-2	TGCGCCAGCAGCCGCGGACAGTCCCAAGACCAGCCCCAGCATTTT	CASSRGQSQDQPQHF
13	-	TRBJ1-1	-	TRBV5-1	TGCGCCAGCAGCTTGGCCTTGGACACTGAAGCTTTCTTT	CASSLALDTEAFF
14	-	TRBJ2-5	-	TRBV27	TGTGCCAGCAGCCCGCGGCGGGGGCGGGAGACCCAGTACTTC	CASSPRRGRETQYF
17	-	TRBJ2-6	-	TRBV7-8	TGTGCCAGCAGCTTAGGACGTCACCTCTCTGGGGCCAACGTCCTGACTTTC	CASSLGRHLSGANVLTF
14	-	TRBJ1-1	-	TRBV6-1	TGTGCCAGCAGTGTGGGGTTTCGGATCACTGAAGCTTTCTTT	CASSVGFRITEAFF
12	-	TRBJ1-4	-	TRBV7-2	TGTGCCAGCAGCTTTGCTGGGGAAAAACTGTTTTTT	CASSFAGEKLFF
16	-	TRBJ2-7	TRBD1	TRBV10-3	TGTGCCATCAGTGATTCCGACAGGGTCTCTTTTTACGAGCAGTACTTC	CAISDSDRVSFYEQYF
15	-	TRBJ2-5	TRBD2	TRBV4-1	TGCGCCAGCAGCCCGAGCGGGGGGGGTCGAGAGACCCAGTACTTC	CASSPSGGGRETQYF
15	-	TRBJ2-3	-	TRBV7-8	TGTGCCAGCAGCAACCGGGACACCCTCACAGATACGCAGTATTTT	CASSNRDTLTDTQYF
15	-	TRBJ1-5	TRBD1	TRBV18	TGTGCCAGCTCACCAGACAGGGCGAGCAATCAGCCCCAGCATTTT	CASSPDRASNQPQHF
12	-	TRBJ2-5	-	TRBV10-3	TGTGCCATCAGTGAAACTCAAGAGACCCAGTACTTC	CAISETQETQYF
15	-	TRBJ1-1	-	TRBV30	TGTGCCTGGAGTGTACCTTGGCGAACGACGGCTGAAGCTTTCTTT	CAWSVPWRTTAEAFF
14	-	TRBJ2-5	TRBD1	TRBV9	TGTGCCAGCAGCCCCCAGGGGGCTAAAGAGACCCAGTACTTC	CASSPQGAKETQYF
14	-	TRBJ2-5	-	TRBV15	TGTGCCACCAGCAAAGGACTGGAGGCGGAGACCCAGTACTTC	CATSKGLEAETQYF
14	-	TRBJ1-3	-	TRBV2	TGTGCCAGCAGTGATGGAGGGGTCGGAAACACCATATATTTT	CASSDGGVGNTIYF
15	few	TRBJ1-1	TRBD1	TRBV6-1	TGTGCCAGCAGTCCCCGGGACAGGGGAGGCACTGAAGCTTTCTTT	CASSPRDRGGTEAFF
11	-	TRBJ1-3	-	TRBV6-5	TGTGCCAGCAGTTCCCTTAACACCATATATTTT	CASSSLNTIYF
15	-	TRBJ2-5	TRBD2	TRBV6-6	TGTGCCAGCAGTTCCCTGACTAGCGGGGAGGAGACCCAGTACTTC	CASSSLTSGEETQYF
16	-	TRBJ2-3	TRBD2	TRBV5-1	TGCGCCAGCAGCGACGGACTAGCGGGGCGTAGAGATACGCAGTATTTT	CASSDGLAGRRDTQYF
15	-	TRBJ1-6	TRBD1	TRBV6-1	TGTGCCAGCAGACCACCGGGACAGATTAATTCACCCCTCCACTTT	CASRPPGQINSPLHF
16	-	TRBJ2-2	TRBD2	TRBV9	TGTGCCAGCAGCGTGGGACTAGCGGTGAACACCGGGGAGCTGTTTTTT	CASSVGLAVNTGELFF
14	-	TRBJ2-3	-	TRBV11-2	TGTGCCAGCAGCCTAGGACAGAGCACAGATACGCAGTATTTT	CASSLGQSTDTQYF
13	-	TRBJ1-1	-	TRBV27	TGTGCCAGCAGTTTTCGGCCGGGCACTGAAGCTTTCTTT	CASSFRPGTEAFF
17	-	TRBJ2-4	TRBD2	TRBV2	TGTGCCAGCAACGAGAGGGTAGCGGGGGTGGGCAAAAACATTCAGTACTTC	CASNERVAGVGKNIQYF
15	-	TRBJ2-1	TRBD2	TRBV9	TGTGCCAGCAGCGTAGGACTAGCGGCTTTTGATGAGCAGTTCTTC	CASSVGLAAFDEQFF
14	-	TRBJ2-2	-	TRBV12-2	TGTGCAAGTCGCTTAGCCATGAACACCGGGGAGCTGTTTTTT	CASRLAMNTGELFF
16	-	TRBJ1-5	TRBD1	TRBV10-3	TGTGCCATCAGTCGCACAGGGGCCTATAGCAATCAGCCCCAGCATTTT	CAISRTGAYSNQPQHF
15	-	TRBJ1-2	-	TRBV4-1	TGCGCCAGCAGCCAAGAGGATCACGGGGGAGTAGGCTACACCTTC	CASSQEDHGGVGYTF
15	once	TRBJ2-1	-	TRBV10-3	TGTGCCATCAGTGAGTCACAGGACAAGGGGAATGAGCAGTTCTTC	CAISESQDKGNEQFF
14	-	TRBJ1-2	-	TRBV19	TGTGCCAGTAGCTCCGGGACGATTAACTATGGCTACACCTTC	CASSSGTINYGYTF
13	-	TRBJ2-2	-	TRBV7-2	TGTGCCAGCAGCCGCCGGAGTACCGGGGAGCTGTTTTTT	CASSRRSTGELFF
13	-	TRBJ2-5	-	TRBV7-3	TGTGCCAGCAGCTTATCAGGGAGGGAGACCCAGTACTTC	CASSLSGRETQYF
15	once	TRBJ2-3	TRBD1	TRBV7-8	TGTGCCAGCAGCCCTCTGGGACAGTCCACAGATACGCAGTATTTT	CASSPLGQSTDTQYF
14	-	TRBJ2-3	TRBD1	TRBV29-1	TGCAGCGTGGACAGGGGGCGGTCCACAGATACGCAGTATTTT	CSVDRGRSTDTQYF
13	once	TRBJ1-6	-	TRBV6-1	TGTGTCAGCCGGGTCTCCTATAATTCACCCCTCCACTTT	CVSRVSYNSPLHF
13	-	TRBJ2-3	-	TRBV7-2	TGTGCCAGCAGCTCGGAGGGGTCAGATACGCAGTATTTT	CASSSEGSDTQYF
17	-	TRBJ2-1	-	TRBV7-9	TGTGCCAGCAGCTTAGGGCAGGAACGGGGGACCTACAATGAGCAGTTCTTC	CASSLGQERGTYNEQFF
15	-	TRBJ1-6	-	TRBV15	TGTGCCACCAGCAGAGAGGGGGTGGTCAATTCACCCCTCCACTTT	CATSREGVVNSPLHF
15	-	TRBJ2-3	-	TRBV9	TGTGCCAGCAGCGTAGCTCCATTCGGCACAGATACGCAGTATTTT	CASSVAPFGTDTQYF
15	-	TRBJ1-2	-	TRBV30	TGTGCCTGGAGTGTACTGGGGGTCTTCGGGGTTGGCTACACCTTC	CAWSVLGVFGVGYTF
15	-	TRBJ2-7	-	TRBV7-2	TGTGCCAGCAGCTTACAGTCAGGGCTGAAGTACGAGCAGTACTTC	CASSLQSGLKYEQYF
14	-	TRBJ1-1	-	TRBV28	TGTGCCAGCAGTTTTATTCGTTGGGACACTGAAGCTTTCTTT	CASSFIRWDTEAFF
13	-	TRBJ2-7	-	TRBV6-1	TGTGCCAGCAGTGAAGCAGGGTCTCGAGAGCAGTACTTC	CASSEAGSREQYF
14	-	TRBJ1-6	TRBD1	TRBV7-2	TGTGCCAGCAGCCCTCGGGACAGGGGGTCACCCCTCCACTTT	CASSPRDRGSPLHF
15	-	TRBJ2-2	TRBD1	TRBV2	TGTGCCAGCATGGTCGGGACAGGGGTCACCGGGGAGCTGTTTTTT	CASMVGTGVTGELFF